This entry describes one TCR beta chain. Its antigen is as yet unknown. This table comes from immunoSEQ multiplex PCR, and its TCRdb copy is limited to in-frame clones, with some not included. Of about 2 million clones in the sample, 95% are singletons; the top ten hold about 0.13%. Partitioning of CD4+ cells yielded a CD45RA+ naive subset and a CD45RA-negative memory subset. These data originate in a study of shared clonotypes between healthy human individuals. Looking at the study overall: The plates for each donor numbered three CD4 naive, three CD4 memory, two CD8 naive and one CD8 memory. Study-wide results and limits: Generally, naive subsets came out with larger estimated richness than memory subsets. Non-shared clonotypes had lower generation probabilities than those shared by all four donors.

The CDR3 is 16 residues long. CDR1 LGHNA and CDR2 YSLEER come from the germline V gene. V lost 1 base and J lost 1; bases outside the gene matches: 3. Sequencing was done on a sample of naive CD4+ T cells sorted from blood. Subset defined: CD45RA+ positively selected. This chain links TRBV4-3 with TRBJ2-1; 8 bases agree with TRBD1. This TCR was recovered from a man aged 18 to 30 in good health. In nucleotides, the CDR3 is TGCGCCAGCAGCCAAGCTGACAGGGGATCCTACAATGAGCAGTTCTTC. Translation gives CASSQADRGSYNEQFF.